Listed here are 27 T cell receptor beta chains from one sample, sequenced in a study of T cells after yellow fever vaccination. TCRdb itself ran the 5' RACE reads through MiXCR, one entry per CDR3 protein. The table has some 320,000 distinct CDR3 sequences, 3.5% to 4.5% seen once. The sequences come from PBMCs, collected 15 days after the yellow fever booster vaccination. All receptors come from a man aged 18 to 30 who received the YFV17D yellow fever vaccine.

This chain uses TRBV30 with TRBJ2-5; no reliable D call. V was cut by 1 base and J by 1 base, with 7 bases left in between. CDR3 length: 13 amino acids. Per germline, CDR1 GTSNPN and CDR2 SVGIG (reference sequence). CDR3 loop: CAWSAGFQETQYF. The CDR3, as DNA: TGTGCCTGGAGTGCTGGGTTCCAAGAGACCCAGTACTTC.

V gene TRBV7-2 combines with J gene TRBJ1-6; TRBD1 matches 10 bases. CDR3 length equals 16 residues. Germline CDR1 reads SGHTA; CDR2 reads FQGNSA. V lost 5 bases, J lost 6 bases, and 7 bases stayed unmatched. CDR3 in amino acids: CASSRPGTGVNSPLHF. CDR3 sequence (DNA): TGTGCCAGCAGCCGACCCGGGACAGGGGTTAATTCACCCCTCCACTTT. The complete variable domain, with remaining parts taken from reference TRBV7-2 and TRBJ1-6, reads GAGVSQSPSNKVTEKGKDVELRCDPISGHTALYWYRQSLGQGLEFLIYFQGNSAPDKSGLPSDRFSAERTGGSVSTLTIQRTQQEDSAVYLCASSRPGTGVNSPLHFGNGTRLTVT.

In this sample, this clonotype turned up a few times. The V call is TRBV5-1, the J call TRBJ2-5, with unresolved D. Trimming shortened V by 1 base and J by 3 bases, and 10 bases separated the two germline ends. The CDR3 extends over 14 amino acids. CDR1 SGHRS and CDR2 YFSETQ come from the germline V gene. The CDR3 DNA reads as TGCGCCAGCAGCTTGACCCCCAGTAAAGAGACCCAGTACTTC. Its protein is CASSLTPSKETQYF.

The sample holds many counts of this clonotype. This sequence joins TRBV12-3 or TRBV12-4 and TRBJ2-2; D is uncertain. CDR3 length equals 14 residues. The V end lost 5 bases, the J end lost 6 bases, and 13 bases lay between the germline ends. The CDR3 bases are TGTGCCAGCAGTGGTGGCTCCTGGGCCGGGGAGCTGTTTTTT. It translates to CASSGGSWAGELFF.

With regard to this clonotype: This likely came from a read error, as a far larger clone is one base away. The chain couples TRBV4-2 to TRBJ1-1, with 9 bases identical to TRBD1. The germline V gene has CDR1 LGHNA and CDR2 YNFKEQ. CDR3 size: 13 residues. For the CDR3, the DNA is TGTGCCGGCAGCCCTGACAGGGGGACTGAAGCTTTCTTT. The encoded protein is CAGSPDRGTEAFF.

The DNA for the CDR3 is TGCAGTGCTAGGTTCATGGGACCCTTGGCTGAAGCTTTCTTT. Amino acid sequence: CSARFMGPLAEAFF. The chain couples TRBV20-1 to TRBJ1-1; a possible D gene is TRBD1 (5 bases). Trimming cost V 3 bases and J 6 bases, with 17 bases left between them. Germline assignment: CDR1 DFQATT and CDR2 SNEGSKA (reference sequence). The CDR3 loop spans 14 amino acids.

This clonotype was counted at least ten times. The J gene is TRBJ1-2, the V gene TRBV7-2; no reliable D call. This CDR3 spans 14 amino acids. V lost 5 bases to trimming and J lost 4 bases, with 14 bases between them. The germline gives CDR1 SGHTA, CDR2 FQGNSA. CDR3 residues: CASSQTTGAYGYTF. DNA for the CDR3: TGTGCCAGCAGCCAGACCACGGGCGCCTATGGCTACACCTTC.

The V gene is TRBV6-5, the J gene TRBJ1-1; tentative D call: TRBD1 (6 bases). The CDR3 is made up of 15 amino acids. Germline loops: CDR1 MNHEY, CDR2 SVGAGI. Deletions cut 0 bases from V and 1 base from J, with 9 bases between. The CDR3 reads CASSYSGAGNTEAFF. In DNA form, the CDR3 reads TGTGCCAGCAGTTACTCGGGGGCAGGGAACACTGAAGCTTTCTTT.

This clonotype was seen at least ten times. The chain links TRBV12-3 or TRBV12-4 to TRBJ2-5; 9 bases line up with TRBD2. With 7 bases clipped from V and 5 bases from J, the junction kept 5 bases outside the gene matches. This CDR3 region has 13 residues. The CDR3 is CASNRLAGETQYF. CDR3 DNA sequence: TGTGCCAGCAACCGGCTAGCGGGGGAGACCCAGTACTTC.

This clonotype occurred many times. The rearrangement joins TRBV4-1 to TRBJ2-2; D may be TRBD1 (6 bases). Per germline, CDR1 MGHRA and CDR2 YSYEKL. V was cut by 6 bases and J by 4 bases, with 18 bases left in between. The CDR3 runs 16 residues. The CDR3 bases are TGCGCCAGCAGACCTACTGAAACACAGGGCACCGGGGAGCTGTTTTTT. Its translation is CASRPTETQGTGELFF.

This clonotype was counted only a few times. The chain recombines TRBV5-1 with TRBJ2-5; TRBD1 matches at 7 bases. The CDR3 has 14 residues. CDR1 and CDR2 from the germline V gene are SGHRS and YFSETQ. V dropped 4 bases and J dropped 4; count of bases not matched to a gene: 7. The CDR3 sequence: CASSPGDSSETQYF. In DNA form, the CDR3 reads TGCGCCAGCAGCCCAGGGGACAGTTCAGAGACCCAGTACTTC. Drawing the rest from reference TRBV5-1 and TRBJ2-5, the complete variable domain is KAGVTQTPRYLIKTRGQQVTLSCSPISGHRSVSWYQQTPGQGLQFLFEYFSETQRNKGNFPGRFSGRQFSNSRSEMNVSTLELGDSALYLCASSPGDSSETQYFGPGTRLLVL.

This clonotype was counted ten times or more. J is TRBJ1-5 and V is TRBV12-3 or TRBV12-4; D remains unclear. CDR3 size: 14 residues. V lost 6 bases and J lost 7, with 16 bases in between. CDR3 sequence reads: CASSGEGIYQPQHF. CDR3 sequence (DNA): TGTGCCAGCAGCGGGGAAGGGATTTACCAGCCCCAGCATTTT.

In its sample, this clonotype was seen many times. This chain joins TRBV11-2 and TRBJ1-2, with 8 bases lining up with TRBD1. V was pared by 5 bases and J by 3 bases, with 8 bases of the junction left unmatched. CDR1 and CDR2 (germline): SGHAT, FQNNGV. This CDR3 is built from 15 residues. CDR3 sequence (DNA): TGTGCCAGCAGCGCCCGCGCGACAGGGGACTATGGCTACACCTTC. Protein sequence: CASSARATGDYGYTF. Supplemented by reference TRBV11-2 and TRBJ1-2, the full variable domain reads EAGVAQSPRYKIIEKRQSVAFWCNPISGHATLYWYQQILGQGPKLLIQFQNNGVVDDSQLPKDRFSAERLKGVDSTLKIQPAKLEDSAVYLCASSARATGDYGYTFGSGTRLTVV.

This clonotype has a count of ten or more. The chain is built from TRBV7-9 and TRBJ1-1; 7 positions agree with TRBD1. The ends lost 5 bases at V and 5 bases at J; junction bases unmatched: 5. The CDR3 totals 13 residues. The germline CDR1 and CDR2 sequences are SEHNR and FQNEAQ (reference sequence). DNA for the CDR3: TGTGCCAGCAGCGCGCAGGGGGAAACTGAAGCTTTCTTT. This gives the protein CASSAQGETEAFF.

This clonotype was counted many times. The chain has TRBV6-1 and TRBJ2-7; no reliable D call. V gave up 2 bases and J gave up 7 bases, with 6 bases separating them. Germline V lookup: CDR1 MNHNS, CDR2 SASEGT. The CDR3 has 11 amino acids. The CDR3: CASSEIREQYV. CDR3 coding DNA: TGTGCCAGCAGTGAAATAAGGGAGCAGTACGTC.

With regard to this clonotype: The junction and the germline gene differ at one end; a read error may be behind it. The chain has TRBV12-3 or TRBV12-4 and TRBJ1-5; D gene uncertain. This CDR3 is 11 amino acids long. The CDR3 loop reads CPPSWVQPQHF. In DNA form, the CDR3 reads TGCCCACCTTCGTGGGTCCAGCCCCAGCATTTT.

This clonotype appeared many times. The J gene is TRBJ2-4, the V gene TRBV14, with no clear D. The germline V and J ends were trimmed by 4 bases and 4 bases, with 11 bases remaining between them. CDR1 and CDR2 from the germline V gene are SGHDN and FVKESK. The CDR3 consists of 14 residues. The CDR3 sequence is CASSRTTGKNIQYF. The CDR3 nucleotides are TGTGCCAGCAGCCGTACCACCGGGAAAAACATTCAGTACTTC.

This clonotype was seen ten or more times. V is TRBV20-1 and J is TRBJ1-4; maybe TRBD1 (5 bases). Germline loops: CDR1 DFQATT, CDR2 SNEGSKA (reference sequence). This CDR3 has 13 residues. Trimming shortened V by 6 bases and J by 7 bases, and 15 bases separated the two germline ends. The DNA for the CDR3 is TGCAGTGCCCCCCGGGGGAATACTGAAAAACTGTTTTTT. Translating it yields CSAPRGNTEKLFF.

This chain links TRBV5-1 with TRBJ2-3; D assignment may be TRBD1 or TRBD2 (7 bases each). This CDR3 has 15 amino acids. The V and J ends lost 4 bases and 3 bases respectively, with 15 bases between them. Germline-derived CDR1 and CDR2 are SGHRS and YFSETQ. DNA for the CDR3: TGCGCCAGCAGCCCCGCAGGGGGGGGTACAGATACGCAGTATTTT. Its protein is CASSPAGGGTDTQYF.

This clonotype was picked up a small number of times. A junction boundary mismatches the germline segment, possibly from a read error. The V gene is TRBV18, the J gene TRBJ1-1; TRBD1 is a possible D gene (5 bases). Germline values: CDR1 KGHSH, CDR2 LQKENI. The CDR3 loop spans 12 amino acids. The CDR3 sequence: CASSSTGYNVVF. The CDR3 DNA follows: TGTGCCAGCTCATCCACAGGCTACAACGTGGTCTTT. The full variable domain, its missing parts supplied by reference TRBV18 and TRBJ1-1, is NAGVMQNPRHLVRRRGQEARLRCSPMKGHSHVYWYRQLPEEGLKFMVYLQKENIIDESGMPKERFSAEFPKEGPSILRIQQVVRGDSAAYFCASSSTGYNVVFGQGTRLTVV.

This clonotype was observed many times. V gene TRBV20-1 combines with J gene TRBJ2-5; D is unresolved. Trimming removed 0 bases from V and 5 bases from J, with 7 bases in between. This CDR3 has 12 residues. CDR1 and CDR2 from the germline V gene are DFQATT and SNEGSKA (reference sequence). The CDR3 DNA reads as TGCAGTGCTAGAGATGTCGGGGAGACCCAGTACTTC. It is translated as CSARDVGETQYF.

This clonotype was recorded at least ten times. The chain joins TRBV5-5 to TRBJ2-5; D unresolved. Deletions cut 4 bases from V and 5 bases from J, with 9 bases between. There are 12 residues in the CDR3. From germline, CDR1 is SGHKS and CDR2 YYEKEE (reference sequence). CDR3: CASSLETETQYF. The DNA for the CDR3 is TGTGCCAGCAGCCTGGAGACGGAGACCCAGTACTTC.

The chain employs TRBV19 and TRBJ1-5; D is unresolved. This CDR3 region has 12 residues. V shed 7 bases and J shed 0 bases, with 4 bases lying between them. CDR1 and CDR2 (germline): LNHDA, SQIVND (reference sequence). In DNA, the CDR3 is TGTGCCAGTACCCCTAGCAATCAGCCCCAGCATTTT. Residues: CASTPSNQPQHF.

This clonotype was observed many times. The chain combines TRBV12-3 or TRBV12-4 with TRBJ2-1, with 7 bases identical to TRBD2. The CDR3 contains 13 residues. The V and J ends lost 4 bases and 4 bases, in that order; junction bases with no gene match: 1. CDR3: CASSWEGYNEQFF. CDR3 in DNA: TGTGCCAGCAGTTGGGAGGGGTACAATGAGCAGTTCTTC.

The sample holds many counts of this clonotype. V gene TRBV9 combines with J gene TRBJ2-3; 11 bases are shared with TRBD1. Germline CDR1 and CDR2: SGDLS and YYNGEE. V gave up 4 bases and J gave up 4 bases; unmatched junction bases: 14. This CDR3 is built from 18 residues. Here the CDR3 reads CASSYGQGAIATADTQYF. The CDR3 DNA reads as TGTGCCAGCAGCTATGGACAGGGGGCTATAGCTACCGCAGATACGCAGTATTTT.

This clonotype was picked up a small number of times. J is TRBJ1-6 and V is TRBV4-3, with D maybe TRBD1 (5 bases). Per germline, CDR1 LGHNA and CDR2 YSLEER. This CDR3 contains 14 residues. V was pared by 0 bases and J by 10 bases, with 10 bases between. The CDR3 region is CASSQDQGWSPLHF. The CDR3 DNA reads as TGCGCCAGCAGCCAAGATCAGGGATGGTCACCCCTCCACTTT.

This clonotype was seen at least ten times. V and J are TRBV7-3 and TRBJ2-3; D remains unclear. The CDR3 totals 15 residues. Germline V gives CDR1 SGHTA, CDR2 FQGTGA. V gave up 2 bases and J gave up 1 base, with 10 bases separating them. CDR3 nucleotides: TGTGCCAGCAGCTTAGGTGCGGCCGGCACAGATACGCAGTATTTT. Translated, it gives CASSLGAAGTDTQYF. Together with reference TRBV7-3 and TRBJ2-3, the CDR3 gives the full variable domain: GAGVSQTPSNKVTEKGKYVELRCDPISGHTALYWYRQSLGQGPEFLIYFQGTGAADDSGLPNDRFFAVRPEGSVSTLKIQRTERGDSAVYLCASSLGAAGTDTQYFGPGTRLTVL.